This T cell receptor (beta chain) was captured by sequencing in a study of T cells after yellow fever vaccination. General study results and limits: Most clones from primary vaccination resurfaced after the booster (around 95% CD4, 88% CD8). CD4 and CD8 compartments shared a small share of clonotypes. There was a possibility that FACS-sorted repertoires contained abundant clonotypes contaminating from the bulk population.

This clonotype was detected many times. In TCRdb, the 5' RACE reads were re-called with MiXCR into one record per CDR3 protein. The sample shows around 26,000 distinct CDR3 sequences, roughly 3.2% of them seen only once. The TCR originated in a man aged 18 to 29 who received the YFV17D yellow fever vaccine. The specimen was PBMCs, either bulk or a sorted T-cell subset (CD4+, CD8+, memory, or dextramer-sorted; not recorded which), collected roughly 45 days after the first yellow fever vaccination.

CDR3 in DNA: TGTGCCAGCAGCCCGCGGACAGGAAAGGGAGATACGCAGTATTTT. Amino acid sequence: CASSPRTGKGDTQYF. V is TRBV3-1 and J is TRBJ2-3; 7 bases fit TRBD1. Germline V gives CDR1 LGHDT, CDR2 YNNKEL (reference sequence). CDR3 length equals 15 residues. J was trimmed by 5 bases and V by 4 bases; bases with no gene match: 9.